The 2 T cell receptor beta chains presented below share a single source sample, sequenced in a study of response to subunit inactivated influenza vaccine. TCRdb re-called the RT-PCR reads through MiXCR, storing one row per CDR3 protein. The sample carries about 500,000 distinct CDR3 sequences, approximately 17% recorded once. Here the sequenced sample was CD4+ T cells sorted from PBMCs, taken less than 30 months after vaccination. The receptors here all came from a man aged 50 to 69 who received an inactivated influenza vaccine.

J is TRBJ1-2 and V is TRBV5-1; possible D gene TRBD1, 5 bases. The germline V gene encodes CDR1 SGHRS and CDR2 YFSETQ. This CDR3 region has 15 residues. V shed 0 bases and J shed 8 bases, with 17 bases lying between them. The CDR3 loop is CASSLDRPRGEGYTF. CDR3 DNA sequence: TGCGCCAGCAGCTTGGACCGCCCGAGGGGTGAGGGCTACACCTTC.

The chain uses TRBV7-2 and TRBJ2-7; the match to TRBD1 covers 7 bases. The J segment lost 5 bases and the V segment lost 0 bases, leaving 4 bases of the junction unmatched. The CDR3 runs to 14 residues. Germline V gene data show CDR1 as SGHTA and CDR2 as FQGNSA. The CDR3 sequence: CASSLAQGPNEQYF. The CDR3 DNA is TGTGCCAGCAGCTTAGCACAGGGGCCAAACGAGCAGTACTTC.